This record concerns one T cell receptor beta chain sequence. For the second PCR, which ran for roughly 6 to 12 cycles, a sample-barcoded 5' primer and a J-beta primer mix were used. TCRdb re-analysed the 5' RACE reads in MiXCR, keeping a single row per CDR3 protein. The sample holds about 570,000 distinct CDR3 sequences, 27% seen once. The authors drew about 9.9 milliliters of peripheral blood from each donor. Per sample, no less than 5 micrograms of total RNA were extracted. There are 17 residues in the CDR3. Trimming cost V 3 bases and J 4 bases, with 21 bases left between them. This sample is drawn from a study of blood T cells in healthy people across ages.

The sample was blood. The clonotype comes from a woman in her 70s in good health. The rearrangement links TRBV12-3 or TRBV12-4 to TRBJ1-2, with a tentative D call TRBD1 (5 bases). This CDR3 reads CASSFPERGRERYGYTF. In nucleotides, the CDR3 is TGTGCCAGCAGTTTCCCAGAGAGGGGCAGGGAACGCTATGGCTACACCTTC.